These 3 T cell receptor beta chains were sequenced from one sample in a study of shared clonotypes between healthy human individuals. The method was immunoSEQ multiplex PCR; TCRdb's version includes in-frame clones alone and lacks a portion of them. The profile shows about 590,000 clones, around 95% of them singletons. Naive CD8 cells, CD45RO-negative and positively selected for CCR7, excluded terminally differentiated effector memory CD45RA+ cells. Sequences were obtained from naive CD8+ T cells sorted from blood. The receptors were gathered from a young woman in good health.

This chain's CDR3 is CASSLLGQGEEQYF. The CDR3 DNA follows: TGTGCCAGCAGTTTATTGGGACAGGGTGAGGAGCAGTACTTC. The chain recombines TRBV28 with TRBJ2-7; 9 positions match TRBD1. The CDR3 totals 14 residues. V trimming: 1 base; J trimming: 7 bases; junction bases outside the gene matches: 5. Germline V gene lookup returns CDR1 MDHEN and CDR2 SYDVKM.

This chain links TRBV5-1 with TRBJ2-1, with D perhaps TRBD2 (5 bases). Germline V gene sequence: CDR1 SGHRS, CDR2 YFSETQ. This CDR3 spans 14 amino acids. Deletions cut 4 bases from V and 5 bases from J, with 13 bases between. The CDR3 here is CASSLGALDNEQFF. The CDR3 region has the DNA TGCGCCAGCAGCCTGGGAGCACTAGACAATGAGCAGTTCTTC.

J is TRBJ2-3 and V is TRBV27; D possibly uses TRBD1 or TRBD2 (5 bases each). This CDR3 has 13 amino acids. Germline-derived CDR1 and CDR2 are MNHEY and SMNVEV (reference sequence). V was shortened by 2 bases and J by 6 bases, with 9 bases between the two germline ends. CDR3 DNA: TGTGCCAGCAGTTTAATGGGGACCGATACGCAGTATTTT. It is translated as CASSLMGTDTQYF.